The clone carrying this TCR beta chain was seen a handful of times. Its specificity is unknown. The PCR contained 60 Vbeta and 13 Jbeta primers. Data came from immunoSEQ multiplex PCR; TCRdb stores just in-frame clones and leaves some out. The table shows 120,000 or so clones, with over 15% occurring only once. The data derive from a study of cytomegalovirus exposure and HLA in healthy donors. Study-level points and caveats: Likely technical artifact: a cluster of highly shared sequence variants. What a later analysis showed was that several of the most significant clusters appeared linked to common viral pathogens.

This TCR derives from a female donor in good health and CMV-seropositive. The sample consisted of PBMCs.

CDR3 sequence: CASSQDDRAPGYTF. CDR3 nucleotides: TGCGCCAGCAGCCAAGACGACAGGGCCCCCGGCTACACCTTC. V gene TRBV4-1 combines with J gene TRBJ1-2; TRBD1 matches 7 bases. The ends lost 0 bases at V and 8 bases at J; junction bases unmatched: 6. This CDR3 contains 14 residues. Germline CDR1 is MGHRA and CDR2 is YSYEKL.